The clone carrying this TCR beta chain was detected a few times. The data were taken from a study of blood T cell repertoires in COVID-19. In the study overall: Sites in the United States, Italy and Spain provided acute and convalescent COVID-19 samples.

Assay used: immunoSEQ multiplex PCR; TCRdb lists only in-frame clones, some missing. The sample includes approximately 60,000 clones, roughly 80% of them seen just once. The CDR3 has 17 residues. Germline values: CDR1 LNHNV, CDR2 YYDKDF (reference sequence). Trimming took 0 bases from V and 8 from J, leaving 21 bases between them. Source material: peripheral blood. The gene calls are TRBV15 and TRBJ2-3, with D maybe TRBD2 (5 bases). The TCR sequence derives from a man aged 55 to 70 with COVID-19, enrolled during active disease. CDR3 nucleotides: TGTGCCACCAGCAGAGAGGTGTTAGCTTCTTTTGAGGGTACGCAGTATTTT. Its protein is CATSREVLASFEGTQYF.